Each of the 31 T cell receptor beta chains below was sequenced from the same sample in a study of T cell responses to AZD1222 COVID-19 vaccine. Sequencing used immunoSEQ multiplex PCR; TCRdb keeps in-frame clones, though not all of them. The repertoire consists of tens of thousands of clones, with roughly 84% occurring once and the leading ten covering 11%. The sample consisted of peripheral blood, taken on day 0 of AZD1222 vaccination. These receptors were collected from an adult in good health.

The chain uses TRBV18 and TRBJ1-1; D not certain. Trimming shortened V by 6 bases and J by 6 bases, and 11 bases separated the two germline ends. CDR3 length: 12 amino acids. CDR1 and CDR2 (germline): KGHSH, LQKENI. CDR3 protein: CASSLVPPEAFF. The DNA of the CDR3 is TGTGCCAGCTCTCTGGTCCCCCCTGAAGCTTTCTTT.

This chain links TRBV30 with TRBJ2-2, with D maybe TRBD2 (5 bases). Trimming cost V 0 bases and J 7 bases, with 9 bases left between them. The CDR3 runs to 13 residues. Per germline, CDR1 GTSNPN and CDR2 SVGIG (reference sequence). CDR3 DNA: TGTGCCTGGAGTGTACGGGGTAACGGGGAGCTGTTTTTT. Translated: CAWSVRGNGELFF.

The rearrangement joins TRBV5-1 to TRBJ2-5; TRBD2 matches 12 bases. CDR1 SGHRS and CDR2 YFSETQ come from the germline V gene. The V segment lost 1 base and the J segment 5 bases; nucleotides outside the gene matches: 9. The CDR3 totals 17 residues. In nucleotides, the CDR3 is TGCGCCAGCAGCTTGCGATCTAGCGGGGGGGCTCGGGAGACCCAGTACTTC. Translation: CASSLRSSGGARETQYF.

V usage is TRBV7-9 and J usage is TRBJ2-1; D is perhaps TRBD1 (6 bases). The V gene lost 0 bases and the J gene lost 5 bases, with 11 bases spanning the gap. The germline V gene encodes CDR1 SEHNR and CDR2 FQNEAQ (reference sequence). The CDR3 extends over 15 amino acids. For the CDR3, the DNA is TGTGCCAGCAGCTTAGCAGGGACAATGAACAATGAGCAGTTCTTC. It specifies CASSLAGTMNNEQFF.

The J gene is TRBJ2-2, the V gene TRBV11-2, with a weak D call TRBD1 (5 bases). CDR3 length equals 15 residues. Germline loops: CDR1 SGHAT, CDR2 FQNNGV. V gave up 4 bases and J gave up 6 bases, with 15 bases separating them. DNA for the CDR3: TGTGCCAGCAGCTCCCTAGTGGGGCCCCCCGGGGAGCTGTTTTTT. It yields the protein CASSSLVGPPGELFF.

The gene calls are TRBV2 and TRBJ2-5, with D perhaps matching TRBD2 (6 bases). The CDR3 has 12 residues. From germline, CDR1 is SNHLY and CDR2 FYNNEI. Trimming took off 5 bases at V and 3 bases at J, with 7 bases between the two ends. The CDR3 DNA reads TGTGCCAGCAGTTTAGCGGAAGAGACCCAGTACTTC. Translated: CASSLAEETQYF.

The rearrangement joins TRBV19 to TRBJ2-7; D ambiguous. The length of the CDR3 is 14 residues. V lost 0 bases and J lost 3, with 9 bases in between. Germline assignment: CDR1 LNHDA and CDR2 SQIVND (reference sequence). The CDR3 protein is CASSIEATYYEQYF. The CDR3 DNA is TGTGCCAGTAGTATAGAGGCTACTTACTACGAGCAGTACTTC.

The V gene is TRBV5-3, the J gene TRBJ2-7; tentatively, D is TRBD1 or TRBD2 (5 bases each). TRBV5-3 is marked as an open reading frame, function uncertain. The germline V and J ends were trimmed by 0 bases and 2 bases, with 15 bases remaining between them. The CDR3 has 16 amino acids. CDR3 residues: CARSLVRGPHAYEQYF. CDR3 nucleotides: TGTGCCAGAAGCTTGGTTCGGGGACCCCACGCCTACGAGCAGTACTTC.

The chain couples TRBV19 to TRBJ1-4, with a weak D call TRBD1 (6 bases). Trimming removed 6 bases from V and 3 bases from J, with 11 bases in between. This CDR3 is built from 14 residues. Germline V CDR1 and CDR2: LNHDA, SQIVND (reference sequence). CDR3 residues: CASRQGSPNEKLFF. The DNA of the CDR3 is TGTGCCAGTAGACAGGGCTCTCCTAATGAAAAACTGTTTTTT.

The gene calls are TRBV15 and TRBJ2-7, with TRBD1 identical over 10 bases. This CDR3 is built from 16 residues. CDR1 and CDR2 (germline): LNHNV, YYDKDF (reference sequence). Trimming cost V 3 bases and J 2 bases; bases outside gene matches: 7. In DNA, the CDR3 is TGTGCCACCAGCAGCTTTGGACAGGGGGTAGCCTACGAGCAGTACTTC. Its protein is CATSSFGQGVAYEQYF.

The rearrangement uses TRBV9 and TRBJ1-6; D not resolved. The CDR3 has 14 amino acids. CDR1 is SGDLS and CDR2 is YYNGEE in the germline V gene. The V end lost 7 bases, the J end lost 1 base, and 9 bases lay between the germline ends. The CDR3 nucleotides read TGTGCCAGCTCCCAGAGGTCCTATAATTCACCCCTCCACTTT. Translated: CASSQRSYNSPLHF.

DNA for the CDR3: TGTGCCAGCCGAGGATCCTACGAGCAGTACGTC. Residues: CASRGSYEQYV. V usage is TRBV6-5 and J usage is TRBJ2-7; the D is unclear. Germline V gene lookup returns CDR1 MNHEY and CDR2 SVGAGI. This CDR3 contains 11 residues. Deletions cut 8 bases from V and 1 base from J, with 6 bases between.

This rearrangement joins TRBV6-5 to TRBJ1-3; D is perhaps TRBD1 (5 bases). Germline V gene data show CDR1 as MNHEY and CDR2 as SVGAGI. This CDR3 comprises 15 residues. Between the trimmed V and J ends, which lost 7 bases and 0 bases, there was a span of 13 bases. The CDR3 sequence is CASIPLGDSGNTIYF. As DNA, the CDR3 is TGTGCCAGCATCCCCTTAGGGGACTCTGGAAACACCATATATTTT.

Only one count was recorded for this clone. This sequence joins TRBV20-1 and TRBJ2-7; 8 nucleotides match TRBD2. This CDR3 region has 14 residues. In germline, CDR1 is DFQATT, CDR2 SNEGSKA (reference sequence). CDR3 protein: CSASPSGQSYGQYV. CDR3 DNA: TGCAGTGCTAGTCCTAGCGGGCAATCCTACGGGCAGTACGTC.

V and J are TRBV7-8 and TRBJ2-7; D not certain. The CDR3 covers 12 residues. CDR1 SGHVS and CDR2 FQNEAQ come from the germline V gene. Trimming removed 5 bases at V and 3 bases at J, with 8 bases between. DNA of the CDR3: TGTGCCAGCAGCCACTTAGACTACGAGCAGTACGTC. It yields the protein CASSHLDYEQYV.

The chain links TRBV6-6 to TRBJ2-7; 7 nucleotides match TRBD2. Germline V CDR1 and CDR2: MNHNY, SVGAGI (reference sequence). This CDR3 contains 15 residues. Unmatched junction bases numbered 10, after V lost 6 bases and J lost 2 bases. CDR3 coding DNA: TGTGCCAGCAGCCGAGGGGCTAGCGGAACCTACGAGCAGTACTTC. Translating it yields CASSRGASGTYEQYF.

The rearrangement uses TRBV11-3 and TRBJ2-1; D remains unclear. The CDR3 consists of 15 residues. V lost 3 bases to trimming and J lost 0 bases, with 9 bases between them. CDR1 and CDR2 (germline): SGHNT, YENEEA. The chain's CDR3 is CASSLVPSSYNEQFF. The DNA of the CDR3 is TGTGCCAGCAGCTTGGTGCCGAGCTCCTACAATGAGCAGTTCTTC. The full variable domain, its missing parts supplied by reference TRBV11-3 and TRBJ2-1, is EAGVVQSPRYKIIEKKQPVAFWCNPISGHNTLYWYLQNLGQGPELLIRYENEEAVDDSQLPKDRFSAERLKGVDSTLKIQPAELGDSAVYLCASSLVPSSYNEQFFGPGTRLTVL.

The chain links TRBV4-2 to TRBJ2-1, with D tentatively TRBD1 or TRBD2 (5 bases each). Trimming stripped 2 bases from V and 2 bases from J, with 16 bases between. Germline CDR1 is LGHNA and CDR2 is YNFKEQ. This CDR3 region has 17 residues. In DNA form, the CDR3 reads TGTGCCAGCAGCCAAAGGGGTTTGGGGGTCGCCTACAATGAGCAGTTCTTC. As protein: CASSQRGLGVAYNEQFF.

The gene calls are TRBV6-2 or TRBV6-3 and TRBJ2-1, with D perhaps TRBD1 or TRBD2 (6 bases each). The CDR3 has 13 amino acids. Germline CDR1 reads MNHEY; CDR2 reads SVGEGT. V lost 4 bases and J 10 bases, leaving 14 bases between the germline ends. This CDR3 reads CASSSRGEPEQFF. CDR3 nucleotides: TGTGCCAGCAGTTCTAGGGGGGAGCCCGAGCAGTTCTTC.

The CDR3 reads CASSLDSYSPLHF. The CDR3 nucleotides read TGTGCCAGCAGCTTAGACAGTTATTCACCCCTCCACTTT. The chain couples TRBV11-2 to TRBJ1-6; D unresolved. Germline lookup yields CDR1 SGHAT and CDR2 FQNNGV. V was trimmed by 0 bases and J by 8 bases, leaving 5 bases between them. The CDR3 covers 13 residues.

This clone was picked up one time. The rearrangement joins TRBV6-1 to TRBJ1-6; D unresolved. V was pared by 2 bases and J by 5 bases, with 7 bases between. This CDR3 contains 14 residues. Germline assignment: CDR1 MNHNS and CDR2 SASEGT. The CDR3 DNA is TGTGCCAGCAGTGAATCACCAAATAATTCACCCCTCCACTTT. It is translated as CASSESPNNSPLHF.

V gene TRBV15 combines with J gene TRBJ1-1, with a possible D match to TRBD1 (5 bases). In germline, CDR1 is LNHNV, CDR2 YYDKDF (reference sequence). Trimming cost V 0 bases and J 1 base, with 6 bases left between them. CDR3 length: 14 amino acids. This chain's CDR3 is CATSRDGQNTEAFF. The DNA for the CDR3 is TGTGCCACCAGCAGAGATGGACAGAACACTGAAGCTTTCTTT.

The chain couples TRBV10-3 to TRBJ2-1, with TRBD1 identical over 10 bases. V lost 10 bases and J lost 7; bases outside the gene matches: 10. In germline, CDR1 is ENHRY, CDR2 SYGVKD. The CDR3 is 14 amino acids. This CDR3 reads CATGRTGGKNEQFF. For the CDR3, the DNA is TGTGCCACTGGGCGGACAGGGGGGAAAAATGAGCAGTTCTTC.

The chain employs TRBV12-5 and TRBJ2-3; 9 nucleotides match TRBD2. Germline CDR1 is LGHNT and CDR2 is FRNRAP. V lost 6 bases, J lost 14 bases, and 9 bases stayed unmatched. The CDR3 contains 12 residues. The CDR3 region is CASGTIAGVGYF. DNA of the CDR3: TGTGCTAGTGGAACTATAGCGGGGGTTGGGTATTTT.

The chain joins TRBV4-1 to TRBJ2-3; D gene uncertain. The CDR3 spans 13 residues. Germline assignment: CDR1 MGHRA and CDR2 YSYEKL. Trimming shortened V by 4 bases and J by 2 bases, and 7 bases separated the two germline ends. CDR3 DNA: TGCGCCAGCAGCCCCCCTCTCACAGATACGCAGTATTTT. Amino acid sequence: CASSPPLTDTQYF.

The table lists this clone with a count of one. V and J are TRBV5-1 and TRBJ2-7, with D uncertain. CDR3 length: 15 amino acids. From germline, CDR1 is SGHRS and CDR2 YFSETQ. Deletions cut 2 bases from V and 5 bases from J, with 17 bases between. In DNA form, the CDR3 reads TGCGCCAGCAGCTTCACGGGCCGGTCTTGGGACGAGCAGTACTTC. Translated, it gives CASSFTGRSWDEQYF.

V gene TRBV11-2 combines with J gene TRBJ2-7, with a possible D match to TRBD1 (6 bases). The germline gives CDR1 SGHAT, CDR2 FQNNGV. Trimming took 5 bases from V and 5 from J, leaving 19 bases between them. The CDR3 extends over 15 amino acids. CDR3 amino acids: CASSPEVGRGDEQYF. The CDR3 nucleotides are TGTGCCAGCAGCCCGGAGGTGGGCAGGGGAGACGAGCAGTACTTC.

The CDR3 DNA reads TGTGCCAGCAGCTTTAGGTTAATTAGCTCCTACAATGAGCAGTTCTTC. This sequence encodes CASSFRLISSYNEQFF. V usage is TRBV5-6 and J usage is TRBJ2-1, with unresolved D. This CDR3 region has 16 residues. Germline CDR1 reads SGHDT; CDR2 reads YYEEEE. Trimming shortened V by 2 bases and J by 0 bases, and 12 bases separated the two germline ends.

The CDR3, as DNA: TGCAGCGTTGAAGCCCCGGGCCCAAACCAAGAGACCCAGTACTTC. Translation: CSVEAPGPNQETQYF. The chain employs TRBV29-1 and TRBJ2-5, with no clear D. Trimming shortened V by 1 base and J by 0 bases, and 12 bases separated the two germline ends. The CDR3 contains 15 residues. CDR1 and CDR2 (germline): SQVTM, ANQGSEA. Drawing the rest from reference TRBV29-1 and TRBJ2-5, the complete variable domain is SAVISQKPSRDICQRGTSLTIQCQVDSQVTMMFWYRQQPGQSLTLIATANQGSEATYESGFVIDKFPISRPNLTFSTLTVSNMSPEDSSIYLCSVEAPGPNQETQYFGPGTRLLVL.

In nucleotides, the CDR3 is TGTGCCAGCAGACGGGACGGACATAAAGAGACCCAGTACTTC. Translating gives CASRRDGHKETQYF. The chain is built from TRBV6-5 and TRBJ2-5; either TRBD1 or TRBD2 may supply D (5 bases each). The V end was cut by 6 bases, the J end by 3 bases, with 14 bases between. The germline V gene has CDR1 MNHEY and CDR2 SVGAGI. CDR3 length: 14 residues.

V gene TRBV24-1 combines with J gene TRBJ1-6; D is possibly TRBD1 (6 bases). The V gene lost 8 bases and the J gene lost 8 bases, with 9 bases spanning the gap. This CDR3 comprises 12 residues. Germline CDR1 reads KGHDR; CDR2 reads SFDVKD. The CDR3 region is CATTRGDSPLHF. CDR3 DNA: TGTGCCACCACCAGGGGAGATTCACCCCTCCACTTT.